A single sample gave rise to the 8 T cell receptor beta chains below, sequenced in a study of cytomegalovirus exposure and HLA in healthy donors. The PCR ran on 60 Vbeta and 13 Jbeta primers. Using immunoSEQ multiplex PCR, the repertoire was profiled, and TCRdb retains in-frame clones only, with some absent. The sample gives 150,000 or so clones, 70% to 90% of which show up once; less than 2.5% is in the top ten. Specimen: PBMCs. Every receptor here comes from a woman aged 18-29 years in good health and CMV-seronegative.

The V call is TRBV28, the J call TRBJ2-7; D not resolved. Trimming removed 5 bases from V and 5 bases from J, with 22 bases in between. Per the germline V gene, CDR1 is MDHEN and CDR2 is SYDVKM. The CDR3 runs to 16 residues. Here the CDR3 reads CASSDVTQPGWDEQYF. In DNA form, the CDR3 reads TGTGCCAGCAGTGACGTAACACAGCCAGGTTGGGACGAGCAGTACTTC.

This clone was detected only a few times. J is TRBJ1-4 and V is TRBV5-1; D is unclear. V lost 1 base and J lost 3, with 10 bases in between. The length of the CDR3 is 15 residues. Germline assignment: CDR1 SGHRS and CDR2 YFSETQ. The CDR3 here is CASSLIGVANEKLFF. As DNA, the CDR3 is TGCGCCAGCAGCTTGATCGGGGTGGCTAATGAAAAACTGTTTTTT.

This CDR3 is CASTQGTYEQYF. Here the CDR3 DNA reads TGTGCCAGCACACAGGGAACCTACGAGCAGTACTTC. The rearrangement uses TRBV28 and TRBJ2-7; the D gene is possibly TRBD1 (6 bases). CDR1 MDHEN and CDR2 SYDVKM come from the germline V gene. The germline V and J ends were trimmed by 7 bases and 2 bases, with 9 bases remaining between them. The CDR3 is 12 amino acids.

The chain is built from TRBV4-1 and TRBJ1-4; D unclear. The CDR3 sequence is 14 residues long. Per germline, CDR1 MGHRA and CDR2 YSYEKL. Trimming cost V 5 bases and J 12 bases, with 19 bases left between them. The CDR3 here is CASSSPVLPGQLFF. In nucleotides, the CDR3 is TGCGCCAGCAGCTCGCCGGTCCTACCGGGTCAACTGTTTTTT.

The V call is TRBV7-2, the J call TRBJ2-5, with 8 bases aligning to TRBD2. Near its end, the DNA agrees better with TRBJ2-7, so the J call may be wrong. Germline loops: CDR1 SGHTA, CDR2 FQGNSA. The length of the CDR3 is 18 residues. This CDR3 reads CASSLAGGEGKWTYEQYF. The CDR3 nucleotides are TGTGCCAGCAGCCTGGCCGGGGGGGAGGGGAAGTGGACCTACGAGCAGTACTTC.

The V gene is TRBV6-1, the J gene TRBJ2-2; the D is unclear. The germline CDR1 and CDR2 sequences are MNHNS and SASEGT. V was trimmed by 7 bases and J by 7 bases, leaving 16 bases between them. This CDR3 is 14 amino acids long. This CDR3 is CASIGPSEVGELFF. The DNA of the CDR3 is TGTGCCAGCATTGGTCCATCCGAGGTCGGGGAGCTGTTTTTT.

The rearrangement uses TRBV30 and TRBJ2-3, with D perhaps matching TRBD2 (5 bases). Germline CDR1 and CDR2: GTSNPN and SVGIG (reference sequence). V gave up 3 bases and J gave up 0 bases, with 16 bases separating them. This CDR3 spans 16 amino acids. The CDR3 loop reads CAWSAPGLLSTDTQYF. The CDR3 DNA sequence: TGTGCCTGGAGCGCACCAGGACTGTTAAGCACAGATACGCAGTATTTT. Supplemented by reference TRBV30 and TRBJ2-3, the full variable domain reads SQTIHQWPATLVQPVGSPLSLECTVEGTSNPNLYWYRQAAGRGLQLLFYSVGIGQISSEVPQNLSASRPQDRQFILSSKKLLLSDSGFYLCAWSAPGLLSTDTQYFGPGTRLTVL.

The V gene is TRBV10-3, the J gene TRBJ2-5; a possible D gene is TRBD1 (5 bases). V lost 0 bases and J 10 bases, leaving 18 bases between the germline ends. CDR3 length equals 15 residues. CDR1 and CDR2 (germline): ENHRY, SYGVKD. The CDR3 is CAISESILIAQGQYF. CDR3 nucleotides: TGTGCCATCAGTGAGTCGATTCTCATTGCTCAGGGCCAGTACTTC.